The 13 T cell receptor beta chains below come from one sample, sequenced in a study of response to subunit inactivated influenza vaccine. Using its own MiXCR run on the RT-PCR reads, TCRdb lists one record per CDR3 protein. This sample has 180,000 or so distinct CDR3 sequences, with approximately 12% found just once. These data also formed part of another study, on T cells expressing NK-cell markers. That source reports: TCR beta cDNA was generated via 5'RACE template switching incorporating UMIs.

The specimen comprised CD8+ T cells sorted from PBMCs, sampled roughly 13 days after vaccination. The receptors here all came from a man in his forties or fifties who received an inactivated influenza vaccine.

The CDR3 region has the DNA TGCGCCAGCAGCCAACTAGCGGGGGGTGCCTACGAGCAGTACTTC. Its translation: CASSQLAGGAYEQYF. The rearrangement uses TRBV4-1 and TRBJ2-7; 11 bases are shared with TRBD2. The germline V gene encodes CDR1 MGHRA and CDR2 YSYEKL. CDR3 length: 15 amino acids. With 2 bases clipped from V and 2 bases from J, the junction kept 2 bases outside the gene matches.

This clonotype was recorded at least ten times. This chain links TRBV29-1 with TRBJ2-5; D may be TRBD2 (6 bases). The CDR3 runs to 16 residues. V lost 0 bases, J lost 0 bases, and 14 bases lay in between. The germline V gene has CDR1 SQVTM and CDR2 ANQGSEA. The CDR3 DNA is TGCAGCGTTGAAGACCACCGGGACTTGTACCAAGAGACCCAGTACTTC. Protein sequence: CSVEDHRDLYQETQYF.

J is TRBJ2-1 and V is TRBV9; D is perhaps TRBD1 or TRBD2 (5 bases each). Trimming took 4 bases from V and 8 from J, leaving 22 bases between them. Germline loops: CDR1 SGDLS, CDR2 YYNGEE. The length of the CDR3 is 16 residues. CDR3 amino acids: CASSTGQRTAGDEQFF. CDR3 bases: TGTGCCAGCAGCACAGGCCAGCGGACCGCCGGCGATGAGCAGTTCTTC.

This clonotype came up a few times. The rearrangement joins TRBV9 to TRBJ2-3; TRBD2 is a possible D gene (7 bases). The CDR3 runs to 15 residues. V gave up 4 bases and J gave up 3 bases, with 15 bases separating them. Germline V CDR1 and CDR2: SGDLS, YYNGEE. CDR3: CASSRGGGSTDTQYF. The CDR3 nucleotides are TGTGCCAGCAGCCGTGGGGGCGGGAGTACAGATACGCAGTATTTT.

This clonotype has a count of ten or more. The chain carries TRBV12-3 or TRBV12-4 and TRBJ2-5; tentatively, D is TRBD1 (6 bases). Between the trimmed V and J ends, which lost 5 bases and 4 bases, there was a span of 17 bases. The CDR3 consists of 15 residues. CDR3 bases: TGTGCCAGCAGTGAGACAGGCCCTCAGGTAGAGACCCAGTACTTC. Translated: CASSETGPQVETQYF.

This clonotype was counted only a few times. The chain uses TRBV7-9 and TRBJ2-5, with TRBD2 matching 7 bases. V shed 2 bases, J shed 2 bases, and the junction held 5 bases outside the gene matches. Germline values: CDR1 SEHNR, CDR2 FQNEAQ (reference sequence). This CDR3 has 15 amino acids. The CDR3 sequence is CASSLMSSGQETQYF. For the CDR3, the DNA is TGTGCCAGCAGCTTAATGAGTAGCGGGCAAGAGACCCAGTACTTC.

This clonotype has a handful of counts. The rearrangement joins TRBV4-3 to TRBJ2-7, with D maybe TRBD1 (5 bases). The length of the CDR3 is 13 residues. Germline assignment: CDR1 LGHNA and CDR2 YSLEER. V was trimmed by 3 bases and J by 3 bases, leaving 9 bases between them. In DNA form, the CDR3 reads TGCGCCAGCAGCCACTTCAGGGACTACGAGCAGTACTTC. It translates to CASSHFRDYEQYF.

This clonotype was seen repeatedly, ten times or more. V gene TRBV14 combines with J gene TRBJ2-1; D might be TRBD1 or TRBD2, each matching 5 bases. The V end was cut by 4 bases, the J end by 8 bases, with 15 bases between. CDR1 SGHDN and CDR2 FVKESK come from the germline V gene. This CDR3 has 14 amino acids. The CDR3 here is CASSRPGRLHEQFF. The CDR3 DNA is TGTGCCAGCAGCCGACCGGGACGGTTACATGAGCAGTTCTTC.

In this sample, this clonotype turned up once. This may be a read error, as it is one base from a much larger clone. The chain couples TRBV7-2 to TRBJ2-3, with D possibly matching TRBD2 (5 bases). CDR3 size: 17 residues. The germline V gene has CDR1 SGHTA and CDR2 FQGNSA. CDR3 coding DNA: TGTGCCAGCATCTTATACGACGGGATGAAATACACAGATACGCAGTATTTT. Protein sequence: CASILYDGMKYTDTQYF.

The CDR3 DNA sequence: TGTGCCAGCAGCTTTAGTACTGAAGCTTTCTTT. Its translation: CASSFSTEAFF. V and J are TRBV6-2 or TRBV6-3 and TRBJ1-1; D uncertain. Germline CDR1 MNHEY, CDR2 SVGEGT. The ends were cut back, 6 bases at V and 5 bases at J, with 7 bases in the middle. The CDR3 loop spans 11 amino acids.

This chain connects TRBV29-1 to TRBJ1-2; D remains unclear. The CDR3 runs to 14 residues. V lost 0 bases to trimming and J lost 1 base, with 9 bases between them. The germline V gene has CDR1 SQVTM and CDR2 ANQGSEA. CDR3 sequence reads: CSVEDPGSNYGYTF. As DNA, the CDR3 is TGCAGCGTTGAAGATCCGGGGAGTAACTATGGCTACACCTTC. Together with reference TRBV29-1 and TRBJ1-2, the CDR3 gives the full variable domain: SAVISQKPSRDICQRGTSLTIQCQVDSQVTMMFWYRQQPGQSLTLIATANQGSEATYESGFVIDKFPISRPNLTFSTLTVSNMSPEDSSIYLCSVEDPGSNYGYTFGSGTRLTVV.

There are many counts of this clonotype. This sequence joins TRBV28 and TRBJ1-2, with a possible D match to TRBD1 (5 bases). Germline assignment: CDR1 MDHEN and CDR2 SYDVKM. The germline V and J ends were trimmed by 7 bases and 2 bases, with 17 bases remaining between them. The CDR3 runs to 15 residues. The CDR3 loop is CASNPYRGTNYGYTF. The CDR3 DNA follows: TGTGCCAGCAACCCGTACCGAGGGACGAACTATGGCTACACCTTC.

This clonotype has only a few counts. The chain couples TRBV7-9 to TRBJ1-2; D unclear. Trimming cost V 2 bases and J 6 bases, with 7 bases left between them. Germline V gives CDR1 SEHNR, CDR2 FQNEAQ (reference sequence). This CDR3 spans 12 amino acids. This CDR3 reads CASSLRGDGYTF. The DNA for the CDR3 is TGTGCCAGCAGCTTAAGAGGAGATGGCTACACCTTC.